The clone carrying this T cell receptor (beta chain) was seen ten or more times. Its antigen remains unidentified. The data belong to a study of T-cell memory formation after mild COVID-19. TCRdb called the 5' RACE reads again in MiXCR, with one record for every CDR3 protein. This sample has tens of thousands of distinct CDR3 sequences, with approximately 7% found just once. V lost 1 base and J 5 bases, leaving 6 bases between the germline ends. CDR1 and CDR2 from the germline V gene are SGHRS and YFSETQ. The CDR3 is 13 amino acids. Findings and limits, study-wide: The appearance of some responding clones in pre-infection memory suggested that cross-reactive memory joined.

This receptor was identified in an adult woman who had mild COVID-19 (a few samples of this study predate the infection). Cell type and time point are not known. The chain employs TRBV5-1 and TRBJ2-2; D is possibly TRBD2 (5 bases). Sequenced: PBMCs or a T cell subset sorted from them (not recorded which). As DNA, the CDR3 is TGCGCCAGCAGCTTGAGCGGAACCGGGGAGCTGTTTTTT. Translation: CASSLSGTGELFF.